This T cell receptor (beta chain) was sequenced during a study of cytomegalovirus exposure and HLA in healthy donors. Background on the study: Early released data had about 85 million unique TCRs, all coming from HLA-typed donors. Study observations and caveats: Later analysis showed TCR association rates varying by HLA locus, highest for DRB1 and lowest for HLA-C. In a later analysis, TCR beta V- and J-gene trimming showed a link to a missense DCLRE1C variant.

As concerns this clone: What it binds is unknown.

The CDR3 consists of 14 residues. Germline V CDR1 and CDR2: MDHEN, SYDVKM. V was shortened by 4 bases and J by 1 base, with 10 bases between the two germline ends. This PCR relied on a set of 60 Vbeta primers and 13 Jbeta primers. Profiled with immunoSEQ multiplex PCR; TCRdb holds only in-frame clones, not every one. The sample holds roughly 220,000 clones, approximately 80% seen once. The sequence derives from a man aged 45 to 65 in good health and CMV-seronegative. The J gene is TRBJ2-5, the V gene TRBV28; D possibly corresponds to TRBD1 (5 bases). Sample: PBMCs. The CDR3 reads CASSYPGPQETQYF. The CDR3 DNA reads as TGTGCCAGCAGTTATCCAGGGCCCCAAGAGACCCAGTACTTC.